This T cell receptor (beta chain) stems from a study of patients and donors after allogeneic stem cell transplantation. One entry per CDR3 protein, called by TCRdb with MiXCR from the RT-PCR reads. This sample carries tens of thousands of distinct CDR3 sequences, about 48% of them seen once, and the ten largest clones take roughly 64%. Trimming left V 7 bases short and J 7 bases short, with 19 bases between. Germline V gene sequence: CDR1 MNHEY, CDR2 SVGAGI. The CDR3 totals 14 residues. The chain couples TRBV6-5 to TRBJ1-2, with a tentative D call TRBD1 (5 bases). Sequencing was performed on blood, either unsorted or a sorted T cell fraction (not recorded which). The clonotype originates from a human donor who was either an allogeneic HSCT recipient or a stem cell or donor lymphocyte infusion donor (not recorded which). It is not recorded whose cells these are; they may come from a transplant donor. CDR3 amino acids: CASNQRGDGGGYTF. The CDR3 DNA sequence: TGTGCCAGCAACCAAAGGGGTGACGGGGGTGGCTACACCTTC.